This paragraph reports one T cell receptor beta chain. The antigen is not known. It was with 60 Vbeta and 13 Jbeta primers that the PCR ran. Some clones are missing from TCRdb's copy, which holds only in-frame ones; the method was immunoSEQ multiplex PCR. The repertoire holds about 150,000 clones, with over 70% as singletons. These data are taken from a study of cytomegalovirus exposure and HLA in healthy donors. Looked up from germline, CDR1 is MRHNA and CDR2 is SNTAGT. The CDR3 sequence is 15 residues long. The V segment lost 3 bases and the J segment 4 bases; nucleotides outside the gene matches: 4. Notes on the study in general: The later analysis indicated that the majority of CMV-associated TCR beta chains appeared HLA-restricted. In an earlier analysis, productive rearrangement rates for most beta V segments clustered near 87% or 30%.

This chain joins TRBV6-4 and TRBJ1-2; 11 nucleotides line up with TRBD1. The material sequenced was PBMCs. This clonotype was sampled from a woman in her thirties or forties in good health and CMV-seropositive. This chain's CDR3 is CASSEGTGGFYGYTF. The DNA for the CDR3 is TGTGCCAGCAGTGAGGGGACAGGGGGATTCTATGGCTACACCTTC.